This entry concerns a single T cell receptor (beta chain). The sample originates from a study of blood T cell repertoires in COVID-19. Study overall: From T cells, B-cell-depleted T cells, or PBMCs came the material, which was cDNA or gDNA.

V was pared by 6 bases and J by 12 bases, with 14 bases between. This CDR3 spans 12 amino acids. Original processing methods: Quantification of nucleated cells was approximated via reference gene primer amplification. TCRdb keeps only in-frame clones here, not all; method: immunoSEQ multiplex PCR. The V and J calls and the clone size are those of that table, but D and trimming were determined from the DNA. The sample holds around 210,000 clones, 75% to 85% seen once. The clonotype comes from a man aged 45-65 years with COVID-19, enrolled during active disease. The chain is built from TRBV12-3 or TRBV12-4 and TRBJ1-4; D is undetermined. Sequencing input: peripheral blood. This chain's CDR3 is CASSRSEWELFF. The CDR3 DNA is TGTGCCAGCAGCCGCTCGGAGTGGGAACTGTTTTTT.